Below, one T cell receptor beta chain is given with its context. Its antigen is as yet unknown. V was clipped by 7 bases and J by 4 bases, with 17 bases between them. The CDR3 is made up of 14 amino acids. These data belong to a study of regulatory T cells in long-lasting Graves disease. Findings and caveats of the study: Among samples with persistent disease, TRBV28, TRBJ1-2 and TRBJ2-5 were favored.

Time point described: newly diagnosed GD, antithyroid drugs for less than 3 months. Extracted RNA from PBMCs served as the source of the TCR library. The patients included were those that came from an endocrinology department in Xi'an, China. EDTA tubes received approximately 9 milliliters of collected peripheral blood. In building TCR beta libraries, iRepertoire HTBI primers were used together with Arm-PCR of CDR3 regions. MiXCR, run by TCRdb on the multiplex PCR reads, gives a single entry per CDR3 protein. Found here are about 540,000 distinct CDR3 sequences, approximately 13% of them singletons; the top ten hold more than 8.5%. These data also formed part of another study, on T cells in Graves' hyperthyroidism and ophthalmopathy. This second report adds: The HTBI primer set drove a first-round RT-PCR of the TCR CDR3.

The clonotype originates from a man aged 30 to 39 with Graves disease. J is TRBJ2-7 and V is TRBV12-3 or TRBV12-4, with D possibly being TRBD2 (6 bases). Sequencing used peripheral blood mononuclear cells (PBMCs), obtained at new diagnosis, from a patient treated with antithyroid drugs. The CDR3, as DNA: TGTGCCAGCACCCCCGGGGGAGGACTGTACGAGCAGTACTTC. Residues: CASTPGGGLYEQYF.